Given below is one T cell receptor beta chain in context. Its specificity is unknown. The V segment lost 4 bases and the J segment 5 bases; nucleotides outside the gene matches: 20. Per the germline V gene, CDR1 is PRHDT and CDR2 is FYEKMQ (reference sequence). The CDR3 loop spans 19 amino acids. Primers: 60 Vbeta forward and 13 Jbeta reverse. The protocol was immunoSEQ multiplex PCR, while the TCRdb copy is restricted to in-frame clones and leaves out a portion. Of 60,000 to 70,000 clones listed, 55% to 80% were seen once; the top ten hold 3% to 3.5%. The data stem from a study of cytomegalovirus exposure and HLA in healthy donors. General study findings and limits: The study put 150 or so TCR beta chains on its list as cytomegalovirus-associated.

The specimen was PBMCs. The receptor's source is a woman aged 45-59 years in good health and CMV-seronegative. This chain joins TRBV13 and TRBJ1-1; 9 bases agree with TRBD1. DNA for the CDR3: TGTGCCAGCAGCTCCCCAATGCCGGGACAGGGAGGACGTTTGACTGAAGCTTTCTTT. Amino acid sequence: CASSSPMPGQGGRLTEAFF.